This note documents a single T cell receptor (beta chain) sequence. Its antigen is still unknown. This sample was included in a study of CD4 T cells in relation to SARS-CoV-2 and coronaviruses. General study points: Compared with monoreactive clones, crossreactive clones showed significantly weaker SARS-CoV-2 expansion.

Naive and memory CD4+ T cells were cultured with CEF, then survey-sequenced. The method was immunoSEQ multiplex PCR; TCRdb's version includes in-frame clones alone and lacks a portion of them. The repertoire holds around 30,000 clones, with about three quarters as singletons. The CDR3 is 13 amino acids. Germline CDR1 SGHDT, CDR2 YYEEEE. V lost 1 base, J lost 6 bases, and 9 bases lay in between. This sequence joins TRBV5-6 and TRBJ2-3; no firm D call. Sequenced: memory CD4+ T cells from PBMCs, cultured in vitro. This clonotype was sampled from an adult with COVID-19. CDR3 in amino acids: CASSLKGVDTQYF. DNA of the CDR3: TGTGCCAGCAGCTTGAAAGGAGTGGATACGCAGTATTTT. The complete variable domain, with remaining parts taken from reference TRBV5-6 and TRBJ2-3, reads DAGVTQSPTHLIKTRGQQVTLRCSPKSGHDTVSWYQQALGQGPQFIFQYYEEEERQRGNFPDRFSGHQFPNYSSELNVNALLLGDSALYLCASSLKGVDTQYFGPGTRLTVL.